A selection of T cell receptor beta chains follows, all from one sample in a study of T-cell reconstitution after alpha-beta-depleted transplantation in children. A single record per CDR3 protein comes from TCRdb applying MiXCR to the PCR reads. The sample contains about 290,000 distinct CDR3 sequences, 9.5% to 13% of which appear only once. The input for sequencing was PBMCs, taken before TCRalphabeta/CD19-depleted stem cell transplant. These receptors were obtained from a boy younger than two with acute myeloid leukemia, due to receive a stem cell transplant. Both conserved end residues are part of each CDR3. A D gene is named only where the DNA matches it firmly. The listing skips clone size in some rows; elsewhere it reads once, few, many or a size class.

>TRBJ2-7|.|TRBV7-2|many
CASSRREGYEQYF
TGTGCCAGCAGCCGGAGGGAAGGGTACGAGCAGTACTTC
>TRBJ2-1|TRBD1|TRBV6-2/TRBV6-3|few
CASRDRVYNEQFF
TGTGCCAGCAGAGACAGGGTATACAATGAGCAGTTCTTC
>TRBJ1-1|.|TRBV11-2|.
CASSLAGAGTEAFF
TGTGCCAGCAGCTTAGCAGGGGCCGGGACTGAAGCTTTCTTT
>TRBJ2-3|.|TRBV20-1|many
CSARAFAGRTDTQYF
TGCAGTGCTAGAGCCTTTGCGGGGCGCACAGATACGCAGTATTTT
>TRBJ2-1|.|TRBV20-1|.
CSAPAWGLYNEQFF
TGCAGTGCCCCCGCCTGGGGGCTCTACAATGAGCAGTTCTTC
>TRBJ2-1|TRBD1|TRBV10-3|many
CAISGTGGYNEQFF
TGTGCCATCAGCGGGACAGGGGGGTACAATGAGCAGTTCTTC
>TRBJ2-6|.|TRBV29-1|many
CSVGGLTGNSGANVLSF
TGCAGCGTTGGAGGTTTGACAGGAAACTCTGGGGCCAACGTCCTGTCTTTC
>TRBJ2-7|TRBD2|TRBV7-2|.
CASSSGLAANYEQYF
TGTGCCAGCAGCTCCGGACTAGCGGCCAACTACGAGCAGTACTTC
>TRBJ2-7|.|TRBV2|.
CASSDPGRSSYEQYF
TGTGCCAGCAGTGACCCCGGAAGGAGCTCCTACGAGCAGTACTTC
>TRBJ2-5|.|TRBV27|.
CASSPLAGNRQETQYF
TGTGCCAGCAGTCCCCTGGCAGGGAATCGACAAGAGACCCAGTACTTC
>TRBJ2-2|.|TRBV7-2|many
CASRPDWWNTGELFF
TGTGCCAGCAGGCCTGACTGGTGGAACACCGGGGAGCTGTTTTTT
>TRBJ2-5|.|TRBV6-6|many
CASSNGGQETQYF
TGTGCCAGCAGTAACGGGGGTCAAGAGACCCAGTACTTC
>TRBJ1-2|.|TRBV5-1|many
CASSLSGTYGYTF
TGCGCCAGCAGCTTATCAGGGACCTATGGCTACACCTTC
>TRBJ1-2|.|TRBV7-2|many
CASSLGGGPSYGYTF
TGTGCCAGCAGCTTAGGAGGGGGGCCATCCTATGGCTACACCTTC
>TRBJ1-1|.|TRBV27|many
CASSFGQRNTEAFF
TGTGCCAGCAGTTTCGGACAGAGGAACACTGAAGCTTTCTTT
>TRBJ2-1|.|TRBV5-1|many
CASSLEVNPDINEQFF
TGCGCCAGCAGCTTGGAAGTTAACCCGGACATCAATGAGCAGTTCTTC
>TRBJ2-1|.|TRBV9|many
CASSVEAFYNEQFF
TGTGCCAGCAGCGTAGAAGCGTTCTACAATGAGCAGTTCTTC
>TRBJ2-6|.|TRBV5-5|many
CASSSEWGSGANVLTF
TGTGCCAGCAGCTCAGAGTGGGGCTCTGGGGCCAACGTCCTGACTTTC
>TRBJ2-6|.|TRBV12-3/TRBV12-4|many
CASLHSGANVLTF
TGTGCCAGCCTTCACTCTGGGGCCAACGTCCTGACTTTC
>TRBJ2-7|TRBD1|TRBV7-8|many
CASSLAKAGGFYEQYF
TGTGCCAGCAGCTTAGCGAAGGCAGGGGGCTTCTACGAGCAGTACTTC
>TRBJ2-7|.|TRBV27|many
CASSLIRGTNEQYF
TGTGCCAGCAGTTTGATCAGGGGAACCAACGAGCAGTACTTC
>TRBJ2-2|TRBD1|TRBV5-5|many
CASSSATGGRTGELFF
TGTGCCAGCAGCTCGGCTACAGGGGGAAGAACCGGGGAGCTGTTTTTT
>TRBJ2-5|.|TRBV5-1|many
CASSLAANQETQYF
TGCGCCAGCAGCTTGGCAGCGAATCAAGAGACCCAGTACTTC
>TRBJ1-1|.|TRBV5-1|few
CASSLMVGKNMNTEAFF
TGCGCCAGCAGCTTGATGGTAGGGAAAAACATGAACACTGAAGCTTTCTTT
>TRBJ2-7|.|TRBV4-3|many
CASSQESGDLYEQYF
TGCGCCAGCAGCCAAGAATCGGGGGATCTCTACGAGCAGTACTTC
>TRBJ1-1|TRBD1|TRBV12-3/TRBV12-4|few
CASSLNRGPTEAFF
TGTGCCAGCAGTCTTAACAGGGGGCCCACTGAAGCTTTCTTT
>TRBJ2-7|TRBD1|TRBV20-1|many
CSARGRTGYEQYF
TGCAGTGCTAGAGGTAGGACAGGCTACGAGCAGTACTTC
>TRBJ2-3|.|TRBV20-1|many
CSARGPTSTDTQYF
TGCAGTGCTAGAGGACCTACTAGCACAGATACGCAGTATTTT
>TRBJ2-1|TRBD1|TRBV10-3|many
CAISDGQGAYNEQFF
TGTGCCATCAGTGACGGACAGGGAGCCTACAATGAGCAGTTCTTC
>TRBJ1-1|TRBD1|TRBV20-1|.
CSARDHRGNTEAFF
TGCAGTGCTAGAGATCACAGGGGGAACACTGAAGCTTTCTTT
>TRBJ1-3|.|TRBV7-2|many
CASSLARGFGNTIYF
TGTGCCAGCAGCTTAGCTAGGGGGTTTGGAAACACCATATATTTT
>TRBJ1-3|.|TRBV10-3|.
CAIRVTGTDTIYF
TGTGCCATCAGGGTTACAGGGACGGACACCATATATTTT
>TRBJ2-7|.|TRBV4-1|once
CASSQEQGRYEQYF
TGCGCCAGCAGCCAAGAACAGGGGAGGTACGAGCAGTACTTC
>TRBJ2-5|TRBD2|TRBV9|many
CASSGGMGLAGQETQYF
TGTGCCAGCAGCGGTGGGATGGGGCTAGCGGGGCAAGAGACCCAGTACTTC
>TRBJ2-2|.|TRBV11-2|.
CASSPPDRFYTGELFF
TGTGCCAGCAGCCCACCTGACAGGTTTTACACCGGGGAGCTGTTTTTT
>TRBJ2-2|.|TRBV5-1|many
CASSFADPMTGELFF
TGCGCCAGCAGCTTTGCGGATCCCATGACCGGGGAGCTGTTTTTT
>TRBJ2-1|.|TRBV10-3|many
CAISVVNEQFF
TGTGCCATCAGTGTAGTCAATGAGCAGTTCTTC
>TRBJ2-7|TRBD2|TRBV4-3|many
CASSQDWGGGPIYEQYF
TGCGCCAGCAGCCAAGATTGGGGGGGAGGGCCAATCTACGAGCAGTACTTC
>TRBJ2-4|.|TRBV27|many
CASSSRLAKNIQYF
TGTGCCAGCAGTTCAAGGTTAGCCAAAAACATTCAGTACTTC